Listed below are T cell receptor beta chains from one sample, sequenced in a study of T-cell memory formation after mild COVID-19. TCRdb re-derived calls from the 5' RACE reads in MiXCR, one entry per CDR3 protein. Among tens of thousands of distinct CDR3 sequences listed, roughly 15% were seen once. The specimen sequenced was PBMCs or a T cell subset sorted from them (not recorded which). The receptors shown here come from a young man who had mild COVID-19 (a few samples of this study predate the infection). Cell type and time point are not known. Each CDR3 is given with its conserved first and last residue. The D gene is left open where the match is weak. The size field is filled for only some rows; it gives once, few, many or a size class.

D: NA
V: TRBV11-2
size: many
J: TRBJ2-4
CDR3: CATNILAKNIQYF
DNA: TGTGCCACCAACATTTTAGCCAAAAACATTCAGTACTTC

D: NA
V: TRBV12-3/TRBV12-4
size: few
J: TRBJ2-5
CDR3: CASSLGAGQETQYF
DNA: TGTGCCAGCAGTTTAGGAGCGGGCCAAGAGACCCAGTACTTC

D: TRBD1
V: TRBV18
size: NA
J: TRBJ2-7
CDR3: CASSPPGGPYEQYF
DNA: TGTGCCAGCTCACCACCAGGGGGCCCCTACGAGCAGTACTTC

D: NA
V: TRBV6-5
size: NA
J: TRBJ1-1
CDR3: CASLTQGNTEAFF
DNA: TGTGCCAGTCTTACCCAGGGGAACACTGAAGCTTTCTTT

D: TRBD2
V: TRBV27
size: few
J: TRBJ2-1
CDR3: CASSPYPSGGAYNEQFF
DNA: TGTGCCAGCAGTCCCTACCCTAGCGGGGGGGCATACAATGAGCAGTTCTTC

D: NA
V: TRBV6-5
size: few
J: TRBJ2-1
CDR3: CASSLRLSNEQFF
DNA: TGTGCCAGCAGTCTAAGACTATCCAATGAGCAGTTCTTC

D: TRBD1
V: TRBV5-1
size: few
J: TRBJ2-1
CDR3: CASSLLGQSFNEQFF
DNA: TGCGCCAGCAGCTTGTTGGGACAGAGTTTCAATGAGCAGTTCTTC

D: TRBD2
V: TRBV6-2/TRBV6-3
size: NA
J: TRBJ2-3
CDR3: CASRLSGGPSTDTQYF
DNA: TGTGCCAGCAGACTAAGCGGGGGCCCTAGCACAGATACGCAGTATTTT

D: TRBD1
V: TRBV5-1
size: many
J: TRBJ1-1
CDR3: CASSDGTGLMNTEAFF
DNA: TGCGCCAGCAGCGACGGGACAGGTCTCATGAACACTGAAGCTTTCTTT

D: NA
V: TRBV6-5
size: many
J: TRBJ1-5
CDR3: CASSYSRRGGQPQHF
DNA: TGTGCCAGCAGTTACTCGAGAAGGGGTGGACAGCCCCAGCATTTT

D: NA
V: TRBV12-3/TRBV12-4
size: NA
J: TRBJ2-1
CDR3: CASGLAYNEQFF
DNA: TGTGCCAGCGGATTAGCCTACAATGAGCAGTTCTTC

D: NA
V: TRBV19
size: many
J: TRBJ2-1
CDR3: CASGGRGVEQFF
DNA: TGTGCCTCCGGGGGCCGGGGAGTTGAGCAGTTCTTC

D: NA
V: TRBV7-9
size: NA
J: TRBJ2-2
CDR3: CASSQDLITYTGELFF
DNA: TGTGCCAGCAGCCAGGACTTAATCACGTATACCGGGGAGCTGTTTTTT

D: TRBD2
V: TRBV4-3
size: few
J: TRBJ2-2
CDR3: CASSQWTSYDGELFF
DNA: TGCGCCAGCAGCCAGTGGACTAGTTACGACGGGGAGCTGTTTTTT

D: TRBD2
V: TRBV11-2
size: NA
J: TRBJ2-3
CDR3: CASSFILAGLGATQYF
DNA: TGTGCCAGCAGCTTCATACTAGCGGGCCTCGGGGCTACGCAGTATTTT

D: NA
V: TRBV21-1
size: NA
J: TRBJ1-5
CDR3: CASSPRGTFRNQPQHF
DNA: TGTGCCAGCAGCCCCCGGGGGACATTTCGGAATCAGCCCCAGCATTTT

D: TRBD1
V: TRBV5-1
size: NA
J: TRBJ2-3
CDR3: CASRRRQGNTDTQYF
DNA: TGCGCCAGCAGAAGGCGACAGGGAAATACAGATACGCAGTATTTT

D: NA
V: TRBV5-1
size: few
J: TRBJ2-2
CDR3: CASSLQRGELFF
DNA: TGCGCCAGCAGCTTGCAGCGCGGGGAGCTGTTTTTT

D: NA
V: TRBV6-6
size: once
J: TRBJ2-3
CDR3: CASTTTWEPTDTQYF
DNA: TGTGCCAGCACCACCACGTGGGAACCCACAGATACGCAGTATTTT

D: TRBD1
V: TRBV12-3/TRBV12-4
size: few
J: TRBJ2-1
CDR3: CASNRDSFYNEQFF
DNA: TGTGCCAGCAACCGGGACAGTTTTTACAATGAGCAGTTCTTC

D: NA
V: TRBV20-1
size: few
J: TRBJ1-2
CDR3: CSAREGGAYTF
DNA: TGCAGTGCTAGAGAAGGGGGAGCCTACACCTTC

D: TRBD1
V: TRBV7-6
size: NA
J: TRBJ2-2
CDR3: CASSKTGAANTGELFF
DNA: TGTGCCAGCAGCAAAACAGGGGCCGCGAACACCGGGGAGCTGTTTTTT

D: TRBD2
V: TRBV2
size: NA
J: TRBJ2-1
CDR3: CASSSGLARNEQFF
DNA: TGTGCCAGCTCCTCGGGACTAGCTCGGAATGAGCAGTTCTTC

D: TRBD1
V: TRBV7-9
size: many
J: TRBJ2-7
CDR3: CASSPRQGYEQYF
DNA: TGTGCCAGCAGCCCCCGACAGGGCTACGAGCAGTACTTC

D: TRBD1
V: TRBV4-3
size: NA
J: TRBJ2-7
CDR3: CASSQRQGVYEQYF
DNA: TGCGCCAGCAGCCAGAGACAGGGAGTCTACGAGCAGTACTTC

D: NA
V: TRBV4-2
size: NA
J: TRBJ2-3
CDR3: CASSQSIGTTDTQYF
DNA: TGTGCCAGCAGCCAATCAATCGGGACCACAGATACGCAGTATTTT

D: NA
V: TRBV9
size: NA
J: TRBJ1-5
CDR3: CASSVGTVNQPQHF
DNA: TGTGCCAGCAGCGTAGGTACAGTTAATCAGCCCCAGCATTTT

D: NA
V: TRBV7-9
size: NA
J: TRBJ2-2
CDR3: CASSLSLYTGELFF
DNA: TGTGCCAGCAGCTTATCCTTATACACCGGGGAGCTGTTTTTT

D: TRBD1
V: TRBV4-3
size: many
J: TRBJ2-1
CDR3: CASSQDRGLYNEQFF
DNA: TGCGCCAGCAGCCAGGACAGGGGGCTCTACAATGAGCAGTTCTTC

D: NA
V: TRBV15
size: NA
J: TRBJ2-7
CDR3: CATSRARALYEQYF
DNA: TGTGCCACCAGCAGAGCCAGGGCCCTCTACGAGCAGTACTTC

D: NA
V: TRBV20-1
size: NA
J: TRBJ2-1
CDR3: CSASLALYNEQFF
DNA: TGCAGTGCTAGTTTGGCCCTCTACAATGAGCAGTTCTTC

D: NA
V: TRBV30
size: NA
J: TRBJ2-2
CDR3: CAWSVLSKTGELFF
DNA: TGTGCCTGGAGTGTACTATCGAAGACTGGGGAGCTGTTTTTT

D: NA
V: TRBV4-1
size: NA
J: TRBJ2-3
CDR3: CASSQRGGGGDTQYF
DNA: TGCGCCAGCAGCCAACGAGGGGGTGGGGGGGATACGCAGTATTTT

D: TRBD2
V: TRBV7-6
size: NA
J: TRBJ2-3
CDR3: CASSTSGGTQYF
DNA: TGTGCCAGCAGCACTAGCGGGGGGACGCAGTATTTT

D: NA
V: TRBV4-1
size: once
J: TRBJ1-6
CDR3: CASSQDRAGSKLRSPLHF
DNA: TGCGCCAGCAGCCAAGATCGGGCAGGGAGCAAGTTGAGGTCACCCCTCCACTTT

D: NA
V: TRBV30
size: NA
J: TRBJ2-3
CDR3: CAWTVAGRTDTQYF
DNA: TGTGCCTGGACTGTCGCGGGCCGCACAGATACGCAGTATTTT

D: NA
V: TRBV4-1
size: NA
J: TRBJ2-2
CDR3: CASSHPDPADGELFF
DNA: TGCGCCAGCAGCCACCCGGACCCCGCCGACGGGGAGCTGTTTTTT

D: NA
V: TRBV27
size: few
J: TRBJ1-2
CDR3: CASSPSSGDLGGYTF
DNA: TGTGCCAGCAGTCCGTCCTCCGGGGATTTGGGAGGCTACACCTTC

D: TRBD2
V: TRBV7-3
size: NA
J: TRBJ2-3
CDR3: CASSLTLAGGFTDTQYF
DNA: TGTGCCAGCAGCCTCACCTTGGCGGGGGGGTTCACAGATACGCAGTATTTT

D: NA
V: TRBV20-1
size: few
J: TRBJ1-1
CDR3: CSARWGEFSTEAFF
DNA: TGCAGTGCTAGGTGGGGGGAATTTAGCACTGAAGCTTTCTTT

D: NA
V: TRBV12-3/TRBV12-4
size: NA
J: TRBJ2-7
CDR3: CASSLRTDEQYF
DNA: TGTGCCAGCAGTTTACGGACAGACGAGCAGTACTTC